Reported below is one TCR beta chain. TCRdb's copy holds only in-frame clones and misses some; the assay was immunoSEQ multiplex PCR. The data contain 7,000 to 9,000 clones, around 80% of them singletons. The data belong to a study of blood T cell repertoires in COVID-19. Study background: Samples of COVID-19 (acute and convalescent) were obtained from the United States, Italy and Spain.

The CDR3 runs to 12 residues. Deletions cut 4 bases from V and 7 bases from J, with 7 bases between. Looked up from germline, CDR1 is LGHDT and CDR2 is YNNKEL (reference sequence). Sequencing used peripheral blood. This clonotype originated in a human donor in a cohort sampled during active COVID-19. The chain is built from TRBV3-1 (or the pseudogene TRBV3-2) and TRBJ1-4; D gene uncertain. The CDR3 DNA reads TGTGCCAGCAGCCTCCGGGGTGAAAAACTGTTTTTT. Its protein product is CASSLRGEKLFF.